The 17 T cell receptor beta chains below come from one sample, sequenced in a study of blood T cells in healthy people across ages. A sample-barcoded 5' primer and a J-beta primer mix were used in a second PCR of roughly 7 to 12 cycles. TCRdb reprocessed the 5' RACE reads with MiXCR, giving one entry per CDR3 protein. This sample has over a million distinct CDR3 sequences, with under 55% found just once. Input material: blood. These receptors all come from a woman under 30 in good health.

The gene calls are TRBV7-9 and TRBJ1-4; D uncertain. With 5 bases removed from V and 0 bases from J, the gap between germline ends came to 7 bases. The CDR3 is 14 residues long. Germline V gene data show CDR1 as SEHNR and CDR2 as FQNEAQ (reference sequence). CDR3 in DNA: TGTGCCAGCAGCCGAGTTGCAACTAATGAAAAACTGTTTTTT. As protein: CASSRVATNEKLFF.

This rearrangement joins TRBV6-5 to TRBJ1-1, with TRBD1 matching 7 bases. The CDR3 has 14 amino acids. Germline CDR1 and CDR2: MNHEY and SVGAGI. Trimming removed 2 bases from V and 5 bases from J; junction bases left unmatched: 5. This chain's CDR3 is CASSYLGGRTEAFF. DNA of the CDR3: TGTGCCAGCAGTTACCTAGGGGGCAGGACTGAAGCTTTCTTT.

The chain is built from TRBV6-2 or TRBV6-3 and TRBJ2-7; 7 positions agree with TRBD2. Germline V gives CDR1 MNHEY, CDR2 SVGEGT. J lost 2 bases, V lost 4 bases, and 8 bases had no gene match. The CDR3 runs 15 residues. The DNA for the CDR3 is TGTGCCAGCAGTTTCAGAGCGGGACCCACCTACGAGCAGTACTTC. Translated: CASSFRAGPTYEQYF.

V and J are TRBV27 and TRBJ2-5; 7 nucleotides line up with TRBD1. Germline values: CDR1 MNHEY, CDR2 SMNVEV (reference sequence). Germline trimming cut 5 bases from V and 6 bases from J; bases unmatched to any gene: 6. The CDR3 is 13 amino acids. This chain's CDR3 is CASSATGSKTQYF. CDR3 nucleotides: TGTGCCAGCAGTGCGACAGGGTCGAAGACCCAGTACTTC.

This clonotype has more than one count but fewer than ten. For the CDR3, the DNA is TGTGCCAGCACTCCCAGTAGACCCTACGAGCAGTACTTC. Its protein is CASTPSRPYEQYF. This rearrangement joins TRBV2 to TRBJ2-7, with D unresolved. V was cut by 7 bases and J by 2 bases, with 12 bases left in between. Germline loops: CDR1 SNHLY, CDR2 FYNNEI. CDR3 length equals 13 residues.

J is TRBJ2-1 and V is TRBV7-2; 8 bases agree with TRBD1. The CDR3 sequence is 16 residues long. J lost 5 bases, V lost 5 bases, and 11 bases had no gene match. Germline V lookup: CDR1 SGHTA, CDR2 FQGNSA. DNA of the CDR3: TGTGCCAGCAGCCCCCTCCGGGACAGGTTTAACAATGAGCAGTTCTTC. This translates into CASSPLRDRFNNEQFF.

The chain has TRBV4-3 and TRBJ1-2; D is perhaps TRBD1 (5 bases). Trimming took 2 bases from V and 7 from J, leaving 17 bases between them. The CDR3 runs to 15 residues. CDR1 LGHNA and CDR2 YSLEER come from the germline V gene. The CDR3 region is CASSQPGGRGSGYTF. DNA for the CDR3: TGCGCCAGCAGCCAACCAGGAGGCCGGGGGAGTGGCTACACCTTC.

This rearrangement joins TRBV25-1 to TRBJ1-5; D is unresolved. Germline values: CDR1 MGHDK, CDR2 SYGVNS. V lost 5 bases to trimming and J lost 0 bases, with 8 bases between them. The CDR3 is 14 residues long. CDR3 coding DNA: TGTGCCAGCAGTAGAAAGTATAGCAATCAGCCCCAGCATTTT. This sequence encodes CASSRKYSNQPQHF.

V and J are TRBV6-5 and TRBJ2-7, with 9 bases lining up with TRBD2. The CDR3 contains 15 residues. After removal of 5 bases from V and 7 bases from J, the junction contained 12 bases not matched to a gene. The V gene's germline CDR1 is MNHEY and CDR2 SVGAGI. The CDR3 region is CASSQTGTSFNEQYF. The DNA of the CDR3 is TGTGCCAGCAGTCAGACCGGGACTAGCTTCAATGAGCAGTACTTC.

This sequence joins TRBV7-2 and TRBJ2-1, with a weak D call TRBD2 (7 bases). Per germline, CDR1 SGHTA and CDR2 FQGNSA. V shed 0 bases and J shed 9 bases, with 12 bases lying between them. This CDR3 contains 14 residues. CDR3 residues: CASSLAGGGCEQFF. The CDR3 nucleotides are TGTGCCAGCAGCTTAGCGGGAGGGGGGTGTGAGCAGTTCTTC.

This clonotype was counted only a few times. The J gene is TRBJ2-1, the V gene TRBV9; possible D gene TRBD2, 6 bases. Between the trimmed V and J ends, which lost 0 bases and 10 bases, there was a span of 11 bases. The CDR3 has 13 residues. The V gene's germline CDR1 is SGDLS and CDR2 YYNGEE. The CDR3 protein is CASSVVVRGEQFF. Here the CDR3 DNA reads TGTGCCAGCAGCGTAGTTGTACGGGGGGAGCAGTTCTTC.

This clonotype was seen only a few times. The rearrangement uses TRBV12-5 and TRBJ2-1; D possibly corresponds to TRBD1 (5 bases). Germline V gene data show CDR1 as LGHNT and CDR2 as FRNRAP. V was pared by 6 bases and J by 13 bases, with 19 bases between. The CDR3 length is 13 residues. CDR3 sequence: CASGIDSRETQFF. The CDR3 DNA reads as TGTGCTAGTGGAATTGACAGCAGAGAGACCCAGTTCTTC.

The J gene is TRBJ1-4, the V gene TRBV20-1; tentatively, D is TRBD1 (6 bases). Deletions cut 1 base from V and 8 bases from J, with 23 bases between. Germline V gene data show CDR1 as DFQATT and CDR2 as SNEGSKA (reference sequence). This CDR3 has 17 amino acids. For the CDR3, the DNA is TGCAGTGCTAGAGTCGGTTGGAATACAGGGAGGCGGGAAAAACTGTTTTTT. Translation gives CSARVGWNTGRREKLFF.

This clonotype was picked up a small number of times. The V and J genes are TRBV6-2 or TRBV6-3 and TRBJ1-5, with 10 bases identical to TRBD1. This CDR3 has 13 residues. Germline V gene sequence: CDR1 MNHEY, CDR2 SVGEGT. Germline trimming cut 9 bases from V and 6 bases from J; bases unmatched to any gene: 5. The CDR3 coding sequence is TGTGCCAGTCAGACAGGGGGCCCTCAGCCCCAGCATTTT. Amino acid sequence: CASQTGGPQPQHF.

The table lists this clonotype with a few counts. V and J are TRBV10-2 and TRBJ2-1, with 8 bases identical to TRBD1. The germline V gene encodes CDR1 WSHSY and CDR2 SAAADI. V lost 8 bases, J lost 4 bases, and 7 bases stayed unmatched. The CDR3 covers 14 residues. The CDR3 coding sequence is TGCGCCAGCGAGACAGGGGTACGGTACAATGAGCAGTTCTTC. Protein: CASETGVRYNEQFF.

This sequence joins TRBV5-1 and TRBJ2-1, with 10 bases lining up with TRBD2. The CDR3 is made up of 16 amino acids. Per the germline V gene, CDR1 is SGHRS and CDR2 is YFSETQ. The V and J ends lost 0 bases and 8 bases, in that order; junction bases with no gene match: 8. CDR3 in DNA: TGCGCCAGCAGCTTGGAGCCTAGCGGGAGTACCGATGAGCAGTTCTTC. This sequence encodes CASSLEPSGSTDEQFF.

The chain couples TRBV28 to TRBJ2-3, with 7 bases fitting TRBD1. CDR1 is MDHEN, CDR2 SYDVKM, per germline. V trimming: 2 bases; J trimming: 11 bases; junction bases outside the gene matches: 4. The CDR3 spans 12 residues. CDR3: CASSLRQGEQYF. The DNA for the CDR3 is TGTGCCAGCAGTTTACGACAGGGCGAGCAGTATTTT. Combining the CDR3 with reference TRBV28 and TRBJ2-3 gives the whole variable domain DVKVTQSSRYLVKRTGEKVFLECVQDMDHENMFWYRQDPGLGLRLIYFSYDVKMKEKGDIPEGYSVSREKKERFSLILESASTNQTSMYLCASSLRQGEQYFGPGTRLTVL.